Listed below are T cell receptor beta chains from one sample, sequenced in a study of T cells in Graves' hyperthyroidism and ophthalmopathy. TCRdb re-analysed the multiplex PCR reads in MiXCR, keeping a single row per CDR3 protein. Of hundreds of thousands of distinct CDR3 sequences detected, over 40% appear once; the ten largest clones hold about 7.2%. Sequencing input: peripheral blood or thyroid tissue (not recorded which). The receptors come from an adult man with Graves' disease, either hyperthyroidism or ophthalmopathy (not recorded which). Both conserved end residues are part of each CDR3. The D gene is left open where the match is weak. The listing skips clone size in some rows; elsewhere it reads once, few, many or a size class.

TRBV10-3	TRBD1	15	NA	TRBJ1-5	TGTGCCATCAGCGTGGACAGGGGGGGCAATCAGCCCCAGCATTTT	CAISVDRGGNQPQHF
TRBV24-1	NA	13	many	TRBJ2-7	TGTGCCACCAGTGCCGGCAGAGCTTACGAGCAGTACTTC	CATSAGRAYEQYF
TRBV20-1	TRBD1	14	NA	TRBJ2-7	TGCAGTGCTAGATTCCCGACAGGGAGAGTTGAGCAGTACTTC	CSARFPTGRVEQYF
TRBV12-3/TRBV12-4	TRBD1	15	NA	TRBJ2-1	TGTGCCAGCAGTTTTATGGGACAGACTCGCAATGAGCAGTTCTTC	CASSFMGQTRNEQFF
TRBV20-1	TRBD1	13	few	TRBJ1-6	TGCAGTGCATTAGGACAGGAAAATTCACCCCTCCACTTT	CSALGQENSPLHF
TRBV10-3	NA	15	many	TRBJ2-7	TGTGCCATCAGAGAAGGAGGGGCAGGGGTCAACGAGCAGTACTTC	CAIREGGAGVNEQYF
TRBV9	NA	14	few	TRBJ2-7	TGTGCCAGCAGCTTGGGTGTCGGGTTTAGGGAGCAGTACTTC	CASSLGVGFREQYF
TRBV20-1	NA	14	NA	TRBJ1-4	TGCAGTGCTAGGGGGGGGTCCACTAATGAAAAACTGTTTTTT	CSARGGSTNEKLFF
TRBV9	NA	12	NA	TRBJ2-7	TGTGCCAGCAGCGAGCCCATCTACGAGCAGTACTTC	CASSEPIYEQYF
TRBV6-1	NA	13	few	TRBJ2-7	TGTGCCAGCAGTGAGGAGGGTTCCTACGAGCAGTACTTC	CASSEEGSYEQYF
TRBV12-3/TRBV12-4	NA	15	many	TRBJ1-3	TGTGCCAGCAGCCCAGGACAGCTGTCTGGAAACACCATATATTTT	CASSPGQLSGNTIYF
TRBV9	NA	13	NA	TRBJ2-7	TGTGCCAGCAGCGACCCCTTAACCTACGAGCAGTACTTC	CASSDPLTYEQYF
TRBV19	NA	13	NA	TRBJ1-5	TGTGCCAGTGGCCATTTGAGCAATCAGCCCCAGCATTTT	CASGHLSNQPQHF
TRBV20-1	NA	15	few	TRBJ1-5	TGCAGTGCTAGAGATCATCCAGGCAGAGATCAGCCCCAGCATTTT	CSARDHPGRDQPQHF
TRBV6-5	TRBD1	15	NA	TRBJ1-5	TGTGCCAGCAGTTATCAGCAGGGGGAGAGTCAGCCCCAGCATTTT	CASSYQQGESQPQHF
TRBV10-3	NA	15	NA	TRBJ2-7	TGTGCCATCAGTGAGGACAGTATCTATGGCTACGAGCAGTACTTC	CAISEDSIYGYEQYF
TRBV13	TRBD1	15	NA	TRBJ1-5	TGTGCCAGCAGCCCCACAGGGGACGGCAATCAGCCCCAGCATTTT	CASSPTGDGNQPQHF
TRBV13	NA	14	NA	TRBJ2-7	TGTGCCAGCAGTGCTAGGCCGGAAGGCTACGAGCAGTACTTC	CASSARPEGYEQYF
TRBV19	NA	15	NA	TRBJ1-1	TGTGCCAGTAGTATAAGTATGGGAGTAGGCACTGAAGCTTTCTTT	CASSISMGVGTEAFF
TRBV24-1	TRBD1	15	NA	TRBJ1-5	TGTGCCACCAGTGACGGGACAGGGGTCAATCAGCCCCAGCATTTT	CATSDGTGVNQPQHF
TRBV7-8	TRBD2	18	few	TRBJ2-5	TGTGCCAGCAGCAGGCGGACTAGCGGGGGGCCCAAGGAAGAGACCCAGTACTTC	CASSRRTSGGPKEETQYF
TRBV7-2	NA	13	few	TRBJ1-1	TGTGCCAGCAGCATGACAATGAACACTGAAGCTTTCTTT	CASSMTMNTEAFF
TRBV2	NA	16	NA	TRBJ2-5	TGTGCCAGCAGCTTCGCCTTAATGAACACTGAAGAGACCCAGTACTTC	CASSFALMNTEETQYF
TRBV19	NA	12	NA	TRBJ2-2	NA	CASSGQTGSCFF